In its sample, the clone carrying this T cell receptor (beta chain) was seen once. This entry belongs to a study of blood T cell repertoires in COVID-19. Overall study context: The samples span acute and convalescent COVID-19 from the United States, Italy and Spain.

Authors' processing steps: Amplifying reference gene primers gave estimates of nucleated cell counts. Sequencing was performed with immunoSEQ multiplex PCR; in TCRdb, only in-frame clones are kept and a portion is missing. For V, J and clone size, that table is used; D and trimming come from the DNA. The sample shows more than 300,000 clones, roughly 87% of them seen only once. J gave up 3 bases and V 6 bases, and 5 bases lay outside the gene matches. The CDR3 is 14 residues long. The germline V gene encodes CDR1 LNHDA and CDR2 SQIVND (reference sequence). Residents of 24 US areas, aged about 18 to 95 years, made up the participants. Clinical history reported by participants formed the basis on which cohorts were assigned.

Input material: PBMCs or T cells enriched from blood (not recorded which). The V call is TRBV19, the J call TRBJ2-7; 10 bases fit TRBD1. The origin of this receptor is a woman in her forties or fifties who had recovered from COVID-19. This chain's CDR3 is CASSETGGVYEQYF. The CDR3 DNA follows: TGTGCCAGTAGCGAGACAGGGGGCGTCTACGAGCAGTACTTC.